These 29 T cell receptor beta chains share one sample of origin, sequenced in a study of T cell clonality in common variable immunodeficiency. Notes on the study in general: Fewer deletions and N-nucleotide insertions were reportedly seen in common variable immunodeficiency TCR beta sequences.

Sequencing was performed with immunoSEQ multiplex PCR; in TCRdb, only in-frame clones are kept and a portion is missing. The data list several thousand clones, none observed once; roughly 3.9% falls to the top ten. What these receptors recognize is not known. Sequencing was done on a sample of peripheral blood mononuclear cells. All receptors derive from a human donor with common variable immunodeficiency.

This clone was seen at least ten times. The CDR3 extends 3 residues past the end of the read, so its final part is completed from the germline J gene. The V call is TRBV6-4, the J call TRBJ2-3; D may be TRBD1 (5 bases). V was clipped by 0 bases and J by 2 bases, with 9 bases between them. The germline CDR1 and CDR2 sequences are MRHNA and SNTAGT. CDR3 length: 15 residues. The CDR3 is CASSDSKGDTDTQYF. The CDR3 bases that were read are TGTGCCAGCAGTGACTCGAAAGGGGACACAGATACG.

The table lists this clone with many counts. The observed sequence ends 3 residues before the CDR3 terminus, with the missing tail filled in from the germline J gene. This chain uses TRBV2 with TRBJ1-6; D perhaps matches TRBD1 (6 bases). This CDR3 has 16 amino acids. With 5 bases removed from V and 9 bases from J, the gap between germline ends came to 20 bases. Germline CDR1 and CDR2: SNHLY and FYNNEI. The CDR3 spells CASSPEQGFLGSPLHF. Incomplete CDR3 DNA: TGTGCCAGCAGTCCGGAACAGGGTTTTCTCGGTTCACCC.

This clone was picked up many times. The CDR3 end falls 3 residues outside the read, so it is completed with the germline J gene. The chain couples TRBV20-1 to TRBJ1-2; D is perhaps TRBD1 (5 bases). Per germline, CDR1 DFQATT and CDR2 SNEGSKA (reference sequence). V was pared by 6 bases and J by 7 bases, with 18 bases between. The CDR3 runs to 13 residues. The CDR3 sequence is CSAAGTDRSGYTF. CDR3 DNA (partial): TGCAGTGCAGCAGGCACAGACAGAAGTGGC.

In this sample, this clone is medium-sized (0.01 to 0.1%). The sequenced fragment ends 3 residues before the CDR3 boundary, so the rest is inferred from the germline J gene. This chain joins TRBV19 and TRBJ1-5; D is uncertain. The germline CDR1 and CDR2 sequences are LNHDA and SQIVND (reference sequence). The CDR3 sequence is 14 residues long. The covered CDR3 bases are TGTGCCAGTAGTATTGGTCAGGTGGCGATTCCC. Translating gives CASSIGQVAIP. The full CDR3 protein reads CASSIGQVAIPQHF.

Concerning this clone: The read terminates 3 residues before the CDR3 end, so the remaining end is supplied by the germline J gene. V is TRBV30 and J is TRBJ1-5; D ambiguous. V dropped 0 bases and J dropped 1 base, with 10 bases sitting between them. The CDR3 has 15 amino acids. Per the germline V gene, CDR1 is GTSNPN and CDR2 is SVGIG (reference sequence). CDR3 DNA, as far as it was read: TGTGCCTGGAGTGTTAAGGGTGGGAGCAATCAGCCC. Translating it yields CAWSVKGGSNQP. The full-length CDR3 reads as CAWSVKGGSNQPQHF.

This clone was recorded many times. Partial CDR3 DNA: TGCGCCAGCAGCCCGGATAGCGGGGGGACTGGTACG. It codes for CASSPDSGGTGT. The entire CDR3 sequence reads CASSPDSGGTGTQYF. V gene TRBV5-1 combines with J gene TRBJ2-3, with 10 bases that match TRBD2. The sequenced fragment ends 3 residues before the CDR3 boundary, so the rest is inferred from the germline J gene. The trim removed 4 bases at V and 8 bases at J, leaving 10 bases unmatched. CDR3 length equals 15 residues. Germline values: CDR1 SGHRS, CDR2 YFSETQ.

The sample holds many counts of this clone. With the read ending 3 residues before the CDR3 end, the germline J gene is used to fill in that end. The chain joins TRBV9 to TRBJ2-2, with D possibly matching TRBD2 (6 bases). The CDR3 has 15 residues. V lost 0 bases and J lost 2, with 8 bases in between. Germline lookup yields CDR1 SGDLS and CDR2 YYNGEE. The CDR3 spells CASSVVSGNTGELFF. The sequenced CDR3 bases are TGTGCCAGCAGCGTAGTTAGCGGCAACACCGGGGAG.

This clone was recorded at least ten times. The read comes to an end 3 residues before the CDR3 does, leaving the germline J gene to fill in the end. The chain links TRBV7-2 to TRBJ2-3; 12 positions agree with TRBD2. The CDR3 extends over 14 amino acids. Trimming cost V 5 bases and J 4 bases; bases outside gene matches: 1. CDR1 and CDR2 (germline): SGHTA, FQGNSA. CDR3: CASSRTSGADTQYF. CDR3 DNA (partial): TGTGCCAGCAGCCGGACTAGCGGGGCAGATACG.

This clone was seen ten or more times. The DNA ends 3 residues before the CDR3 does, and the rest of the CDR3 is filled in from the germline J gene. The chain combines TRBV4-2 with TRBJ1-1; 8 positions agree with TRBD1. The germline V gene has CDR1 LGHNA and CDR2 YNFKEQ. The ends lost 0 bases at V and 4 bases at J; junction bases unmatched: 4. The CDR3 runs to 15 residues. CDR3 DNA (partial): TGTGCCAGCAGCCAAGATCAGGACAGGGTCACTGAA. This translates into CASSQDQDRVTE. The CDR3 as a whole reads CASSQDQDRVTEAFF.

This clone occurred a few times. One base separates it from a far larger clone, so it is likely a read error. The sequenced fragment ends 3 residues before the CDR3 boundary, so the rest is inferred from the germline J gene. Other DNA sequences in the sample encode the same CDR3. The chain recombines TRBV18 with TRBJ2-7, with 7 bases matching TRBD2. Trimming at V came to 6 bases and at J to 6 bases, leaving 11 bases not matched to a gene. The CDR3 sequence is 14 residues long. Germline V gives CDR1 KGHSH, CDR2 LQKENI. The chain's CDR3 is CASSRTAGASEQYF. Incomplete CDR3 DNA: TGTGCCAGCTCCCGGACGGCGGGAGCCTCCGAG. The full variable domain, with the rest looked up from reference TRBV18 and TRBJ2-7, is NAGVMQNPRHLVRRRGQEARLRCSPMKGHSHVYWYRQLPEEGLKFMVYLQKENIIDESGMPKERFSAEFPKEGPSILRIQQVVRGDSAAYFCASSRTAGASEQYFGPGTRLTVT.

Sample share makes this clone medium-sized. The sequence runs out 3 residues before the end of the CDR3; the remainder is reconstructed from the germline J gene. The rearrangement links TRBV20-1 to TRBJ1-5; TRBD1 aligns across 7 bases. The V and J ends lost 3 bases and 3 bases, in that order; junction bases with no gene match: 11. Germline V gene sequence: CDR1 DFQATT, CDR2 SNEGSKA (reference sequence). The CDR3 runs to 16 residues. Partial CDR3 DNA: TGCAGTGCTAGGTTGGGACAGTCCCACCCCAATCAGCCC. Its protein is CSARLGQSHPNQP. The complete CDR3 sequence is CSARLGQSHPNQPQHF.

Many counts were recorded for this clone. Coverage ceases 3 residues before the CDR3 finishes, and the germline J gene fills in the end. The chain joins TRBV20-1 to TRBJ2-5; weak D call: TRBD2 (6 bases). The germline gives CDR1 DFQATT, CDR2 SNEGSKA (reference sequence). This CDR3 has 11 residues. With 6 bases removed from V and 5 bases from J, the gap between germline ends came to 10 bases. This CDR3 is CSARAGETQYF. The sequenced CDR3 bases are TGCAGTGCGCGGGCGGGGGAGACC.

This clone has at least ten counts. The read halts 3 residues ahead of the CDR3 end, with the missing end drawn from the germline J gene. This chain joins TRBV20-1 and TRBJ2-5; D uncertain. The V gene lost 3 bases and the J gene lost 2 bases, with 7 bases spanning the gap. This CDR3 region has 12 residues. Germline CDR1 DFQATT, CDR2 SNEGSKA (reference sequence). The CDR3: CSARRQQETQYF. The DNA read from the CDR3 is TGCAGTGCTAGGCGTCAACAAGAGACC.

This clone was found many times. The read ends 3 residues early relative to the CDR3; the germline J gene fills the gap. This chain links TRBV20-1 with TRBJ2-3; D is ambiguous. Germline CDR1 DFQATT, CDR2 SNEGSKA (reference sequence). The CDR3 totals 13 residues. Trimming stripped 4 bases from V and 1 base from J, with 9 bases between. The chain's CDR3 is CSATITGTDTQYF. The DNA read from the CDR3 is TGCAGTGCTACAATCACAGGCACAGATACG.

This clone was counted many times. The read ends 3 residues before the CDR3 terminus; that terminus is restored from the germline J gene. V and J are TRBV30 and TRBJ2-3, with D possibly being TRBD2 (6 bases). This CDR3 has 12 amino acids. Looked up from germline, CDR1 is GTSNPN and CDR2 is SVGIG (reference sequence). The V and J ends lost 4 bases and 8 bases respectively, with 13 bases between them. The CDR3 loop reads CAWKPLASTQYF. The DNA read from the CDR3 is TGTGCCTGGAAACCGCTAGCGTCTACG. Full variable domain (missing parts from reference TRBV30 and TRBJ2-3): SQTIHQWPATLVQPVGSPLSLECTVEGTSNPNLYWYRQAAGRGLQLLFYSVGIGQISSEVPQNLSASRPQDRQFILSSKKLLLSDSGFYLCAWKPLASTQYFGPGTRLTVL.

This clone was observed many times. The DNA ends 3 residues before the CDR3 does, and the rest of the CDR3 is filled in from the germline J gene. The rearrangement links TRBV19 to TRBJ2-1; 11 bases align to TRBD1. The CDR3 loop spans 13 amino acids. V shed 9 bases, J shed 7 bases, and the junction held 5 bases outside the gene matches. Germline V gene lookup returns CDR1 LNHDA and CDR2 SQIVND (reference sequence). The CDR3 sequence is CASGGQGANEQFF. The covered CDR3 bases are TGTGCCAGCGGTGGACAGGGGGCGAATGAG.

This clone qualifies as medium-sized (0.01 to 0.1%). The CDR3 end is not reached by the read, which stops 3 residues before it; the germline J gene fills it in. The chain is built from TRBV9 and TRBJ2-1, with TRBD2 matching 12 bases. The CDR3 spans 22 residues. Losses at the gene ends were 3 bases for V and 7 bases for J; bases not matched to a gene: 26. Per the germline V gene, CDR1 is SGDLS and CDR2 is YYNGEE. The DNA read from the CDR3 is TGTGCCAGCAGCGACGTCTATCTCGGGAAAACCCTAGCGGGAGGGCCTTGGAATGAG. This codes for CASSDVYLGKTLAGGPWNE. The whole CDR3 region reads CASSDVYLGKTLAGGPWNEQFF.

This clone was detected many times. The covered CDR3 bases are TGTGCCAGCAGTGGGGGGTTAGGTGGGGCCAACGTC. Translated, it gives CASSGGLGGANV. The full CDR3 sequence reads CASSGGLGGANVLTF. The chain couples TRBV27 to TRBJ2-6; tentatively, D is TRBD2 (6 bases). The read gets to within 3 residues of the CDR3 end, and the germline J gene fills in the rest. Germline V CDR1 and CDR2: MNHEY, SMNVEV (reference sequence). The CDR3 contains 15 residues. V was pared by 5 bases and J by 3 bases, with 11 bases between.

This clone was seen at least ten times. The read terminates 3 residues before the CDR3 end, so the remaining end is supplied by the germline J gene. J is TRBJ1-1 and V is TRBV20-1; weak D call: TRBD1 (5 bases). Germline CDR1 and CDR2: DFQATT and SNEGSKA (reference sequence). Trimming took 3 bases from V and 0 from J, leaving 14 bases between them. This CDR3 spans 15 amino acids. CDR3 residues: CSASGQGLMNTEAFF. CDR3 DNA (partial): TGCAGTGCTAGTGGCCAGGGTTTAATGAACACTGAA.

This clone was detected ten times or more. The read is 3 residues too short to cover the CDR3 end, so that end is filled in from the germline J gene. The chain couples TRBV29-1 to TRBJ1-1; D is possibly TRBD1 (6 bases). The ends were cut back, 7 bases at V and 2 bases at J, with 14 bases in the middle. Germline V gives CDR1 SQVTM, CDR2 ANQGSEA. This CDR3 is 13 amino acids long. The CDR3 DNA, read in part, is TGCAGCGGTACCCAGGGGATAAACACTGAA. Its translation: CSGTQGINTE. The full CDR3 sequence reads CSGTQGINTEAFF.

As regards this clone: The read comes to an end 3 residues before the CDR3 does, leaving the germline J gene to fill in the end. The gene calls are TRBV10-2 and TRBJ2-7; D possibly corresponds to TRBD2 (7 bases). This CDR3 contains 12 residues. CDR1 and CDR2 from the germline V gene are WSHSY and SAAADI. Trimming took 6 bases from V and 5 from J, leaving 11 bases between them. The DNA read from the CDR3 is TGCGCCAGCAGGAGGGGGAGGGACGAG. Its translation is CASRRGRDE. The full CDR3 protein reads CASRRGRDEQYF.

This clone was seen at least ten times. The CDR3 end falls 3 residues outside the read, so it is completed with the germline J gene. The V and J genes are TRBV7-6 and TRBJ1-6; weak D call: TRBD1 (6 bases). The CDR3 loop spans 15 amino acids. Germline CDR1 SGHVS, CDR2 FNYEAQ. V lost 1 base and J lost 7, with 11 bases in between. Partial CDR3 DNA: TGTGCCAGCAGCTTAGGACAGGCACAAAATTCACCC. This codes for CASSLGQAQNSP. The full CDR3 is CASSLGQAQNSPLHF. The variable domain in full, completed from reference TRBV7-6 and TRBJ1-6, reads GAGVSQSPRYKVTKRGQDVALRCDPISGHVSLYWYRQALGQGPEFLTYFNYEAQQDKSGLPNDRFSAERPEGSISTLTIQRTEQRDSAMYRCASSLGQAQNSPLHFGNGTRLTVT.

About this clone: The read ends 3 residues early relative to the CDR3; the germline J gene fills the gap. This chain uses TRBV11-2 with TRBJ2-1, with 9 positions matching TRBD2. With V trimmed by 6 bases and J by 4 bases, 4 bases remained unmatched. Germline assignment: CDR1 SGHAT and CDR2 FQNNGV. This CDR3 has 14 amino acids. The covered CDR3 bases are TGTGCCAGCAGTCGGACTAGCGTGTACAATGAG. It yields the protein CASSRTSVYNE. The entire CDR3 reads CASSRTSVYNEQFF.

This clone was seen many times. The sequenced fragment ends 3 residues before the CDR3 boundary, so the rest is inferred from the germline J gene. The chain joins TRBV28 to TRBJ2-7; TRBD1 matches 12 bases. Trimming took 7 bases from V and 3 from J; bases not matched to a gene: 4. Germline V lookup: CDR1 MDHEN, CDR2 SYDVKM. This CDR3 spans 14 amino acids. The part of the CDR3 DNA that was read is TGTGCCAGCATTGGGACAGGGGGCAACTACGAG. This codes for CASIGTGGNYE. The entire CDR3 sequence reads CASIGTGGNYEQYF.

There are many counts of this clone. The read ends 3 residues shy of where the CDR3 ends; the end is completed using the germline J gene. V usage is TRBV7-6 and J usage is TRBJ2-3, with TRBD1 matching 9 bases. The CDR3 is 16 residues long. The V and J ends lost 1 base and 4 bases, in that order; junction bases with no gene match: 6. CDR1 is SGHVS and CDR2 is FNYEAQ in the germline V gene. CDR3 DNA, as far as it was read: TGTGCCAGCAGCTTAGGGCCGGGACAGGGCGCAGATACG. This codes for CASSLGPGQGADT. The full CDR3 sequence reads CASSLGPGQGADTQYF.

This clone was recorded many times. The CDR3 end lies 3 residues beyond the end of the read and is filled in from the germline J gene. The V call is TRBV2, the J call TRBJ1-1, with D possibly being TRBD1 (5 bases). Germline assignment: CDR1 SNHLY and CDR2 FYNNEI. This CDR3 is 15 amino acids long. The ends were cut back, 2 bases at V and 1 base at J, with 11 bases in the middle. The part of the CDR3 DNA that was read is TGTGCCAGCAGTGAACGGCAGGGCCGGAACACTGAA. It is translated as CASSERQGRNTE. Given in full, the CDR3 is CASSERQGRNTEAFF.

There are many counts of this clone. The sequenced fragment ends 3 residues before the CDR3 boundary, so the rest is inferred from the germline J gene. The chain recombines TRBV19 with TRBJ1-5; TRBD1 matches at 8 bases. Germline V gene lookup returns CDR1 LNHDA and CDR2 SQIVND (reference sequence). This CDR3 region has 16 residues. V dropped 5 bases and J dropped 2; count of bases not matched to a gene: 8. The CDR3 DNA, read in part, is TGTGCCAGTAGTTTACAGGGGGGCGGCGGCAATCAGCCC. Translating it yields CASSLQGGGGNQP. The whole CDR3 protein reads CASSLQGGGGNQPQHF.

This clone ranks as medium-sized. The observed sequence ends 3 residues before the CDR3 terminus, with the missing tail filled in from the germline J gene. The rearrangement joins TRBV19 to TRBJ2-2; 11 nucleotides align to TRBD2. This CDR3 contains 14 residues. The V segment lost 6 bases and the J segment 5 bases; nucleotides outside the gene matches: 2. CDR1 is LNHDA, CDR2 SQIVND, per germline (reference sequence). CDR3 in amino acids: CASSGLAGTGELFF. The sequenced CDR3 bases are TGTGCCAGTAGCGGACTAGCGGGTACCGGGGAG.

This clone was picked up many times. The sequence runs out 3 residues before the end of the CDR3; the remainder is reconstructed from the germline J gene. V is TRBV7-2 and J is TRBJ2-1; TRBD1 might be the D (5 bases). The CDR3 loop spans 14 amino acids. Trimming removed 6 bases from V and 6 bases from J, with 15 bases in between. The germline CDR1 and CDR2 sequences are SGHTA and FQGNSA. The CDR3 loop is CASSTDRLGNEQFF. The part of the CDR3 DNA that was read is TGTGCCAGCAGTACCGACAGATTAGGCAATGAG. Drawing the rest from reference TRBV7-2 and TRBJ2-1, the complete variable domain is GAGVSQSPSNKVTEKGKDVELRCDPISGHTALYWYRQSLGQGLEFLIYFQGNSAPDKSGLPSDRFSAERTGGSVSTLTIQRTQQEDSAVYLCASSTDRLGNEQFFGPGTRLTVL.